Listed below are T cell receptor beta chains from one sample, sequenced in a study of CD8 T cells in Susac syndrome. TCRdb processed the immunoSEQ multiplex PCR reads anew with MiXCR; each CDR3 protein has one entry. The data show 100,000 to 150,000 distinct CDR3 sequences, approximately 96% seen once. The sequenced sample consisted of CD8+ T cells from PBMCs. Receptors originate from a human donor with Susac syndrome. Both conserved end residues are part of each CDR3. D genes are given only for firm matches. A clone size is listed for some rows: how often the clone was seen (once, few, many), or a class if it is expanded.

V gene	J gene	clone size	D gene	CDR3 protein	CDR3 DNA
TRBV29-1	TRBJ2-1	-	-	CSVEGRNSYNEQFF	TGCAGCGTTGAAGGGAGAAACTCCTACAATGAGCAGTTCTTC
TRBV6-5	TRBJ2-6	-	-	CASSYTGSSSGANVLTF	TGTGCCAGCAGTTATACAGGATCCTCCTCTGGGGCCAACGTCCTGACTTTC
TRBV27	TRBJ1-2	-	-	CASSPRGFDGYTF	TGTGCCAGCAGTCCCCGGGGTTTCGATGGCTACACCTTC
TRBV20-1	TRBJ1-2	few	-	CSADGPVDSLNYGYTF	TGCAGTGCGGACGGACCTGTGGACAGCCTCAACTATGGCTACACCTTC
TRBV12-3/TRBV12-4	TRBJ1-3	-	-	CASSSRGSRNTIYF	TGTGCCAGCAGTTCGCGGGGAAGTAGAAACACCATATATTTT
TRBV7-8	TRBJ1-6	-	-	CASSSQTGSAPLHF	TGTGCCAGCAGCTCGCAGACAGGCTCGGCACCCCTCCACTTT
TRBV12-3/TRBV12-4	TRBJ2-2	-	-	CASSDENTGELFF	TGTGCCAGCAGCGATGAGAACACCGGGGAGCTGTTTTTT
TRBV4-3	TRBJ2-1	-	-	CASSQDSTSLYNEQFF	TGCGCCAGCAGCCAAGATTCTACTAGCCTGTACAATGAGCAGTTCTTC
TRBV9	TRBJ2-1	-	-	CASSVGTSYNEQFF	TGTGCCAGCAGCGTCGGGACCTCCTACAATGAGCAGTTCTTC
TRBV9	TRBJ2-7	-	-	CASSPRGGTDYEQYF	TGTGCCAGCAGCCCCCGAGGAGGGACAGACTACGAGCAGTACTTC
TRBV6-1	TRBJ2-3	once	TRBD2	CASSELAGGRNTQYF	TGTGCCAGCAGTGAGCTAGCGGGGGGGCGAAATACGCAGTATTTT
TRBV20-1	TRBJ1-2	-	TRBD1	CSPRTGRIYGYTF	TGCAGTCCCCGGACAGGGAGGATCTATGGCTACACCTTC
TRBV4-2	TRBJ2-3	-	TRBD2	CASSQDLLGTSGGSTDTQYF	TGTGCCAGCAGCCAAGACCTTCTCGGGACTAGCGGGGGGAGCACAGATACGCAGTATTTT
TRBV6-2/TRBV6-3	TRBJ2-6	-	-	CASSHPISGANVLTF	TGTGCCAGCAGTCACCCAATCTCTGGGGCCAACGTCCTGACTTTC
TRBV4-1	TRBJ2-7	-	TRBD2	CASSRAGTTNYEQYF	TGCGCCAGCAGCCGCGCCGGGACTACTAACTACGAGCAGTACTTC
TRBV27	TRBJ2-3	-	-	CASSLSESTDTQYF	TGTGCCAGCAGTTTATCGGAGTCCACAGATACGCAGTATTTT
TRBV7-8	TRBJ2-7	-	TRBD1	CATCSGTGPSYEQYF	TGTGCCACCTGTTCCGGGACAGGGCCCTCCTACGAGCAGTACTTC
TRBV3-1	TRBJ2-2	-	-	CASSHVEGAGELFF	TGTGCCAGCAGCCATGTTGAGGGCGCCGGGGAGCTGTTTTTT
TRBV9	TRBJ2-1	-	-	CASSLGADPSNEQFF	TGTGCCAGCAGCCTAGGGGCGGACCCCTCCAATGAGCAGTTCTTC
TRBV20-1	TRBJ2-7	-	TRBD2	CSATPLAGGPREQYF	TGCAGTGCTACCCCGCTAGCGGGAGGGCCGCGGGAGCAGTACTTC
TRBV15	TRBJ1-5	few	TRBD1	CATSRDLGLGQAGIQHF	TGTGCCACCAGCAGAGATCTCGGTTTAGGACAGGCCGGGATCCAGCATTTT
TRBV12-3/TRBV12-4	TRBJ1-1	-	-	CASSRGTDLGGDTEAFF	TGTGCCAGCAGTAGAGGAACGGATCTGGGAGGAGATACTGAAGCTTTCTTT
TRBV27	TRBJ2-3	-	-	CASSLSQTTDTQYF	TGTGCCAGCAGTTTGTCGCAAACCACAGATACGCAGTATTTT
TRBV20-1	TRBJ2-1	-	TRBD2	CSARDELSGDYNEQFF	TGCAGTGCTAGAGATGAATTGAGCGGGGATTACAATGAGCAGTTCTTC
TRBV7-8	TRBJ2-3	-	-	CASSFSGTSSTDTQYF	TGTGCCAGCAGCTTTTCCGGGACTTCTAGCACAGATACGCAGTATTTT
TRBV11-1	TRBJ2-2	-	-	CATPGQKNTGELFF	TGTGCCACGCCTGGGCAGAAGAACACCGGGGAGCTGTTTTTT
TRBV18	TRBJ2-2	-	-	CASSPKTAFLWELFF	TGTGCCAGCTCACCGAAGACTGCGTTTCTATGGGAGCTGTTTTTT
TRBV27	TRBJ2-7	-	-	CASALRGTSREQYF	TGTGCCAGCGCCCTACGCGGGACGTCTCGGGAGCAGTACTTC
TRBV30	TRBJ1-2	-	TRBD1	CAWSGGGQGPAGYTF	TGTGCCTGGAGTGGAGGGGGACAGGGGCCGGCTGGCTACACCTTC
TRBV30	TRBJ1-1	-	-	CAWSVEAGRGIEAFF	TGTGCCTGGAGTGTAGAGGCAGGGAGGGGTATTGAAGCTTTCTTT
TRBV6-5	TRBJ1-5	once	-	CATGGNQPQHF	TGTGCCACAGGGGGCAATCAGCCCCAGCATTTT
TRBV12-5	TRBJ1-2	-	TRBD1	CASGPGQSNYGYTF	TGTGCTAGTGGCCCGGGACAGTCGAACTATGGCTACACCTTC
TRBV12-3/TRBV12-4	TRBJ2-1	-	-	CASTNEQGGADEQFF	TGTGCCAGCACCAACGAGCAGGGGGGTGCCGATGAGCAGTTCTTC
TRBV5-1	TRBJ2-2	-	TRBD1	CASSPGTGETGELFF	TGCGCCAGCAGCCCCGGGACAGGGGAAACCGGGGAGCTGTTTTTT
TRBV20-1	TRBJ2-1	-	-	CSAGRDLRQQFF	TGCAGTGCTGGTCGGGACTTGAGGCAGCAGTTCTTC
TRBV30	TRBJ2-1	-	-	CAWSLSAVEQFF	TGTGCCTGGAGTCTAAGTGCGGTTGAGCAGTTCTTC
TRBV12-5	TRBJ2-1	-	TRBD2	CASGLDHVWRGENNEQFF	TGTGCTAGTGGTTTGGACCATGTCTGGCGGGGGGAAAACAATGAGCAGTTCTTC
TRBV27	TRBJ2-7	-	TRBD2	CASSLGGLVKFGEQYF	TGTGCCAGCAGTTTAGGGGGACTAGTGAAGTTTGGGGAGCAGTACTTC
TRBV20-1	TRBJ2-5	-	TRBD2	CSARGTSGRAEIQETQYF	TGCAGTGCTCGTGGGACTAGCGGGAGGGCCGAGATACAAGAGACCCAGTACTTC